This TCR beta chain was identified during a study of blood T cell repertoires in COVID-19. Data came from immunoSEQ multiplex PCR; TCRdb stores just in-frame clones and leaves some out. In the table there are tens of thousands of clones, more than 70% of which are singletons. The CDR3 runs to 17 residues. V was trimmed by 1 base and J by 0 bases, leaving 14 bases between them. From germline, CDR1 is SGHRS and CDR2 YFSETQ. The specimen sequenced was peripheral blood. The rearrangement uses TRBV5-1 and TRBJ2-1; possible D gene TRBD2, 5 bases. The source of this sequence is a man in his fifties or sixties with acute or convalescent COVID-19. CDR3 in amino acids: CASSLLVGRRSYNEQFF. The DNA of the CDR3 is TGCGCCAGCAGCTTGTTGGTGGGGAGACGCTCCTACAATGAGCAGTTCTTC.